The present entry profiles one TCR beta chain with its context. Cohort assignment relied on participant-reported clinical history. Trimming took 10 bases from V and 1 from J, leaving 13 bases between them. Germline V gene sequence: CDR1 MNHEY, CDR2 SVGAGI. The CDR3 is 13 amino acids. The assay was immunoSEQ multiplex PCR, and TCRdb's table has in-frame clones only and misses some. This table has a few hundred thousand clones, about 90% appearing once. The source of the sample is a study of blood T cell repertoires in COVID-19. About the study: T cells, B-cell-depleted T cells, or PBMCs supplied cDNA or gDNA.

Sequencing input: PBMCs or T cells enriched from blood (not recorded which). The V call is TRBV6-5, the J call TRBJ1-1; D is perhaps TRBD1 (6 bases). The receptor was derived from a woman aged 25 to 39 who had recovered from COVID-19. The CDR3 is CATSLGGNTEAFF. The CDR3 region has the DNA TGTGCCACTTCCCTAGGGGGGAACACTGAAGCTTTCTTT.